This T cell receptor (beta chain) was identified in a study of identical twins. Study-wide points: The abundant beta clonotypes from cord blood had fewer insertions, and memory repertoires had none of this.

CDR1 and CDR2 from the germline V gene are SQVTM and ANQGSEA. This CDR3 contains 10 residues. The germline V and J ends were trimmed by 7 bases and 9 bases, with 10 bases remaining between them. TCRdb fed the 5' RACE reads into MiXCR, producing one record per CDR3 protein. The sample consists of about 570,000 distinct CDR3 sequences, 9% to 10% of them appearing once. At least ten counts were recorded for this clonotype. The target antigen is unknown. These data also formed part of another study, on yellow fever vaccine responses in identical twins.

This chain links TRBV29-1 with TRBJ2-1; D unresolved. The source material was PBMCs. The TCR originated in a woman in her late teens or twenties in good health. The CDR3 DNA sequence: TGCAGCGGCCAGTGGGTTGAGCAGTTCTTC. The encoded protein is CSGQWVEQFF.